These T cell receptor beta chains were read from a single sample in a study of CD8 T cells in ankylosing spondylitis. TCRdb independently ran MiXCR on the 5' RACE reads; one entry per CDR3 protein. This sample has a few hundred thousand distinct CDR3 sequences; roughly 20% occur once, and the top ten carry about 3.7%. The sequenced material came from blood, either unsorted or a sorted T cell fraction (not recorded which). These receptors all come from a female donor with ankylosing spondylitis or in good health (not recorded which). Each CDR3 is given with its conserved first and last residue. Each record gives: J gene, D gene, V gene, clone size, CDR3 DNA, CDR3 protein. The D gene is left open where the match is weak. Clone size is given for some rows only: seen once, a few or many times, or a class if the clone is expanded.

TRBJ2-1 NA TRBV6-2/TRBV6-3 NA TGTGCCAGCAGACTATCCTCCGGTCCGATTTACAATGAGCAGTTCTTC CASRLSSGPIYNEQFF
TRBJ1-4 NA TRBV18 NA TGTGCCAGCTCACCGGGACAACCCGAGGCTGCAACTAATGAAAAACTGTTTTTT CASSPGQPEAATNEKLFF
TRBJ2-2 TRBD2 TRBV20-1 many TGCAGTGCTGGAATAGCGGGAGTGTCCGGGGAGCTGTTTTTT CSAGIAGVSGELFF
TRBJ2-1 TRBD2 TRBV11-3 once TGTGCCAGCAGTCAGACTAGCGGGAGTAATGAGCAGTTCTTC CASSQTSGSNEQFF
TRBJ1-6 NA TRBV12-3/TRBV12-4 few TGTGCCAGCAGTTTAAAAACCGGGTCACCCCTCCACTTT CASSLKTGSPLHF
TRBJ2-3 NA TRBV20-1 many TGCAGTGCCGTCCCTGAGGTGGTGGATACGCAGTATTTT CSAVPEVVDTQYF
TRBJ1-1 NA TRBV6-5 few TGTGCCAGCAGTTACTCGATTTGGGGGGATCGGACTGAAGCTTTCTTT CASSYSIWGDRTEAFF
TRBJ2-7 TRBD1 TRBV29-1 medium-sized TGCAGCGTTGGGCGGACAGGGCACGAGCAGTACTTC CSVGRTGHEQYF
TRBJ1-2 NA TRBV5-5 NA TGTGCCAGCAGCCTCGGGGCAGCTAACTATGGCTACACCTTC CASSLGAANYGYTF
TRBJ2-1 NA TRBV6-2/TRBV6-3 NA TGTGCCAGCAGTCTCGCCGGTGAGGTGCATGAGCAGTTCTTC CASSLAGEVHEQFF
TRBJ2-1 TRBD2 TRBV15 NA TGTGCCACCAGCAGACAAGGGACTAGCGGGAAGAATGAGCAGTTCTTC CATSRQGTSGKNEQFF
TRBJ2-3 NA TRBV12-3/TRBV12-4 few TGTGCCAGCAGTTTAGAGGGGACTCCCTTCAGGGTCGCAGATACGCAGTATTTT CASSLEGTPFRVADTQYF
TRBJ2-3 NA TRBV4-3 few TGCGCCAGCAGCCAAGAGGACAGACTTAGCACAGATACGCAGTATTTT CASSQEDRLSTDTQYF
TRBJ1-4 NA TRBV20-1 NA TGCAGTGCAAAAGACAGTCCAACTAATGAAAAACTGTTTTTT CSAKDSPTNEKLFF
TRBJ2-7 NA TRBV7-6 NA TGTGCCAGCAGCTTAGTAGGAGACCAGCAGTACTTC CASSLVGDQQYF
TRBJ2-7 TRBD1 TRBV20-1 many TGCAGTGCTGGCCGGGACAGAGCCTACGAGCAGTACTTC CSAGRDRAYEQYF
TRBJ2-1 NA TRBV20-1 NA TGCAGTGCCAATTCCCGGGCCTCCCACTCCTACAATGAGCAGTTCTTC CSANSRASHSYNEQFF
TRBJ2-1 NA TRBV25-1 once TGTGCCAGCAGTGAAAAGAGGCTAGTGTACAATGAGCAGTTCTTC CASSEKRLVYNEQFF
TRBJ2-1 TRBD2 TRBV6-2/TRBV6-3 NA TGTGCCAGCAGTACTCGACTAGCGGGGACTGAGTTCTTC CASSTRLAGTEFF
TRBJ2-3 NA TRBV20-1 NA TGCAGTGCTAGAGGCGGTCAGGGATACACAGATACGCAGTATTTT CSARGGQGYTDTQYF
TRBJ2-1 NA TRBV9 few TGTGCCAGCAGCGTAGAAATGGGCGGGCCGGTGAATGAGCAGTTCTTC CASSVEMGGPVNEQFF
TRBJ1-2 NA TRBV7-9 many TGTGCCAGCAGCTTAGATCATCCCTTTGCGGGCTACACCTTC CASSLDHPFAGYTF
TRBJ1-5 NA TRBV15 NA TGTGCCACCAGCAGAGATTCTATACCACCCCAGCATTTT CATSRDSIPPQHF
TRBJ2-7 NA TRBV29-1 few TGCAGCGCCATGATGGGAACAGGGATGCGCGGCGAGCAGTACTTC CSAMMGTGMRGEQYF
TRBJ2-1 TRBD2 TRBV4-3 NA TGCGCCAGCAGCCAAGAACCCCTAGCGGGAGTCCCTGGGAATGAGCAGTTCTTC CASSQEPLAGVPGNEQFF
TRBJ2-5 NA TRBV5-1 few TGCGCCAGCAGCTTGGGCGGCTCCCGGACTCATGAGACCCAGTACTTC CASSLGGSRTHETQYF
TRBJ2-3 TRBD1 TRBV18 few TGTGCCTCGGAGGGACAGGGCACAGATACGCAGTATTTT CASEGQGTDTQYF
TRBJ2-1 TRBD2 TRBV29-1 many TGCAGCGGGTCACTAGCGGCGCGCAATGAGCAGTTCTTC CSGSLAARNEQFF
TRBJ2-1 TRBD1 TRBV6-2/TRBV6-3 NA TGTGCCAGCAGTTCTACCACCGGGACAGGGGTTAACCCCTACAATGAGCAGTTCTTC CASSSTTGTGVNPYNEQFF
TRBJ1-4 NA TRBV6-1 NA TGTGCCAGCCTGGGGGGCTTAGCTAATGAAAAACTGTTTTTT CASLGGLANEKLFF
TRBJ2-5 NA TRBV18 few TGTGCCAGCTCACCATCGAGGCAGGGCGGAGAGACCCAGTACTTC CASSPSRQGGETQYF
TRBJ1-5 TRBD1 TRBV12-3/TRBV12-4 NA TGTGCCAGCAGTTTAAAGGGACAGGGAAATCAGCCCCAGCATTTT CASSLKGQGNQPQHF
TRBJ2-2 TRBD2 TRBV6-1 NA TGTGCCAGCAGGCAATTAGCGGGAAGCTCAGGTTTAAACACCGGGGAGCTGTTTTTT CASRQLAGSSGLNTGELFF
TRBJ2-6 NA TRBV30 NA TGTGCCTGGAGGCAGGTTGCTGGGGCCAACGTCCTGACTTTC CAWRQVAGANVLTF
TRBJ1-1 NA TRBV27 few TGTGCCAGCAGTCCGGGGGGCGGGTCGAACACTGAAGCTTTCTTT CASSPGGGSNTEAFF
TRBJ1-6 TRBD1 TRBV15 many TGTGCCACGCGGACAGGGTTTAATTCACCCCTCCACTTT CATRTGFNSPLHF
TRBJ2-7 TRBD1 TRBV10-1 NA TGCGCCAGCAGTGAAAACAGGGGGATCGGAGAGCAGTACTTC CASSENRGIGEQYF
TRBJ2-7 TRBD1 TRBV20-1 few TGCAGTGCCGGAGGGACAGGGTTCTACGAGCAGTACTTC CSAGGTGFYEQYF
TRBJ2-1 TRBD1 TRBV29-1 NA TGCAGCGTTGAAGGTGCGACAGGGGGCACCTACAATGAGCAGTTCTTC CSVEGATGGTYNEQFF
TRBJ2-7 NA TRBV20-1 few TGCAGTGCCGCAGACCTCCTAGTACCAACCTACGAGCAGTACTTC CSAADLLVPTYEQYF
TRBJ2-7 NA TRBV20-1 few TGCAGTGCTAAAAACCAGGGGCTCCACGAGCAGTACTTC CSAKNQGLHEQYF
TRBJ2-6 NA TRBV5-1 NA TGCGCCAGCAGCTTACCCTGGGGGGGCCTTAGCTCTGGGGCCAACGTCCTGACTTTC CASSLPWGGLSSGANVLTF
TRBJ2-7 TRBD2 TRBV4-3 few TGCGCCAGCAGCCAGGGGCTAGCGGGAGTACAGGACGAGCAGTACTTC CASSQGLAGVQDEQYF
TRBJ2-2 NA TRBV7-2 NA TGTGCCAGCAGCTTAGCGATCGGGAAACTGACCGGGGAGCTGTTTTTT CASSLAIGKLTGELFF
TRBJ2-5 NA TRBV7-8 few TGTGCCAGCAGCTTAGGGGCGTCGGGGACCCAGTACTTC CASSLGASGTQYF
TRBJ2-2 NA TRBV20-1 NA TGCAGTGCTAGTCGCGGCCACACCGGGGAGCTGTTTTTT CSASRGHTGELFF
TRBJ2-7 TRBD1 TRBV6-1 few TGTGCCAGCGGAGACAGGGATAGTAGCTACGAGCAGTACTTC CASGDRDSSYEQYF
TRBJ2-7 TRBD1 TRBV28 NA TGTGCCAGCAGTACCCCCCGGACAGGCTTGAAGGAGCAGTACTTC CASSTPRTGLKEQYF
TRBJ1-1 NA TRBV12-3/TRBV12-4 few TGTGCCAGCAGTTTAAGTCCCGGGCCAAACACTGAAGCTTTCTTT CASSLSPGPNTEAFF
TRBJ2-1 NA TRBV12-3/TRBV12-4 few TGTGCCAGCAGTCCGGGACCTCCGGAATACGATGAGCAGTTCTTC CASSPGPPEYDEQFF
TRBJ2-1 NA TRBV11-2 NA TGTGCCAGCAGCCAGATGGGGGGTACTACTAGTTACGGCGATGAGCAGTTCTTC CASSQMGGTTSYGDEQFF